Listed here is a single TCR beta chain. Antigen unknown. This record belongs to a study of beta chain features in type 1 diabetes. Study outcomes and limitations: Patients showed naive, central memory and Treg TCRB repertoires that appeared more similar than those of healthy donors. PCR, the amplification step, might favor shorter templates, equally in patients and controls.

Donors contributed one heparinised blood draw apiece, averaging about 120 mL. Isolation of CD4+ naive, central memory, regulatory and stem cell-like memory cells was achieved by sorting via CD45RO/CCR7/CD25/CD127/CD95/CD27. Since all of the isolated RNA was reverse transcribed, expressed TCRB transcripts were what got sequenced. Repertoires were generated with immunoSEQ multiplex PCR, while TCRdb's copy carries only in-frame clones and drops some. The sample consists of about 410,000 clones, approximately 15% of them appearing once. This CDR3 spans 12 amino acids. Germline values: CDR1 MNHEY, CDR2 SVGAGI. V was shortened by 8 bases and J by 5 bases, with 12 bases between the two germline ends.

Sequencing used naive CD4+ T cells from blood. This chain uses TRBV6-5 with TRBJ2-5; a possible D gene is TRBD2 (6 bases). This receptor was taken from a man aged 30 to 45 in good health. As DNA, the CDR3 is TGTGCCAGCGGGAGGCGGGATGAGACCCAGTACTTC. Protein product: CASGRRDETQYF.